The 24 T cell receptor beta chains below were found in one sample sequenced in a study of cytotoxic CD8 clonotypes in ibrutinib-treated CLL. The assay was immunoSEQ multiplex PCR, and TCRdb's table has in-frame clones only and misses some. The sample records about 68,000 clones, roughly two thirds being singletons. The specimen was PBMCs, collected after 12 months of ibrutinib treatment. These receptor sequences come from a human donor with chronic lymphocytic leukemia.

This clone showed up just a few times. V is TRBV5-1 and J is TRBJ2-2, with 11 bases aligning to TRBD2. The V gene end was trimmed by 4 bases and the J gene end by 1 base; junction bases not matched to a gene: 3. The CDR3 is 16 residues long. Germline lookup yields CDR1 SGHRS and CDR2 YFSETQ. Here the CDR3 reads CASSQGLAENTGELFF. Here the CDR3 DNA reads TGCGCCAGCAGCCAGGGACTAGCGGAGAACACCGGGGAGCTGTTTTTT.

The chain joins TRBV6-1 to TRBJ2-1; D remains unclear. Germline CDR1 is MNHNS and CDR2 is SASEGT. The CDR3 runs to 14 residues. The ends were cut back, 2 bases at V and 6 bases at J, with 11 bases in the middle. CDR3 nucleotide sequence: TGTGCCAGCAGTGAATATGGCTCCACCAATGAGCAGTTCTTC. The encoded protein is CASSEYGSTNEQFF.

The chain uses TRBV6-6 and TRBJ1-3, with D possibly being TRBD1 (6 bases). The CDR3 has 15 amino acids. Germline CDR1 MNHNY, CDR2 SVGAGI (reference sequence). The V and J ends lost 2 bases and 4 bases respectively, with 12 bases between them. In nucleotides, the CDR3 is TGTGCCAGCAGTTACAACAGGGATGCGGGAAACACCATATATTTT. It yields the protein CASSYNRDAGNTIYF.

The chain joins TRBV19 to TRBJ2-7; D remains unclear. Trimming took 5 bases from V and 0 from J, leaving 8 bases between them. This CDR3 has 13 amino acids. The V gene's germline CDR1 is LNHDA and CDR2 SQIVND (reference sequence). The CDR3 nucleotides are TGTGCCAGTAGTCCCACGGGCTCCTACGAGCAGTACTTC. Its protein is CASSPTGSYEQYF.

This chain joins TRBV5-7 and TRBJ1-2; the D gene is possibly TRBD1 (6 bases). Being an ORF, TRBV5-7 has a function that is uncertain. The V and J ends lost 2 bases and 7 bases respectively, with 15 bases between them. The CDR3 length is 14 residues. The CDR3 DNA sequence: TGTGCCAGCAGCTTAGTCAGGGGATCCGCTGGCTACACCTTC. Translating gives CASSLVRGSAGYTF.

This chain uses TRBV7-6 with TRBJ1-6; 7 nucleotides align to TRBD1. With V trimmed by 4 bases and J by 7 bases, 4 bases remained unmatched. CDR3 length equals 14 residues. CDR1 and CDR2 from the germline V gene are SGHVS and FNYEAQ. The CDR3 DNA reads TGTGCCAGCAGCTCGGGACAGACGAATTCACCCCTCCACTTT. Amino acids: CASSSGQTNSPLHF. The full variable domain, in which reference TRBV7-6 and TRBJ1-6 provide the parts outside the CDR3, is GAGVSQSPRYKVTKRGQDVALRCDPISGHVSLYWYRQALGQGPEFLTYFNYEAQQDKSGLPNDRFSAERPEGSISTLTIQRTEQRDSAMYRCASSSGQTNSPLHFGNGTRLTVT.

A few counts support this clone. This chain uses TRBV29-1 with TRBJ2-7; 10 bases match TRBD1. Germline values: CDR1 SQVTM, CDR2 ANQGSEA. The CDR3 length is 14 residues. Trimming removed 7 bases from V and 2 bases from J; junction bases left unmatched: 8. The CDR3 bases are TGCAGCGCTGAGGCCGGGACAGGGGCCTACGAGCAGTACTTC. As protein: CSAEAGTGAYEQYF.

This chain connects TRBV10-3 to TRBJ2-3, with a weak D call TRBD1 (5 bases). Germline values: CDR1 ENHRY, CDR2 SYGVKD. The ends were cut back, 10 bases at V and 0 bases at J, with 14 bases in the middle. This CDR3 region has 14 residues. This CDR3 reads CATKGQGSTDTQYF. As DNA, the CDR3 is TGTGCCACCAAGGGCCAGGGAAGCACAGATACGCAGTATTTT.

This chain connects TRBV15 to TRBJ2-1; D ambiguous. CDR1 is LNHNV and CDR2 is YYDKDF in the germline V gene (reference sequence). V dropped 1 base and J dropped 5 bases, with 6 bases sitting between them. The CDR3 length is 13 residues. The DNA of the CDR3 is TGTGCCACCAGCAGAGCCCCCCACAATGAGCAGTTCTTC. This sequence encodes CATSRAPHNEQFF.

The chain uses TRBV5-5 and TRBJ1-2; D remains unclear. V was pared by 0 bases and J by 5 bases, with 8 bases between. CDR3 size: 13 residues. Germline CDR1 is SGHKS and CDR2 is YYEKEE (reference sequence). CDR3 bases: TGTGCCAGCAGCTTGGTCACGGGGTATGGCTACACCTTC. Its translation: CASSLVTGYGYTF.

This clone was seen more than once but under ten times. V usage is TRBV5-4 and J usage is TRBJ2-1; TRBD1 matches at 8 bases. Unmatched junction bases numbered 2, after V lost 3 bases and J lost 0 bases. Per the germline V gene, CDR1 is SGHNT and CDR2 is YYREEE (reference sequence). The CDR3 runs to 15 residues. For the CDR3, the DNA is TGTGCCAGCAGCTCCGGACAGGGCTCCTACAATGAGCAGTTCTTC. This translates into CASSSGQGSYNEQFF.

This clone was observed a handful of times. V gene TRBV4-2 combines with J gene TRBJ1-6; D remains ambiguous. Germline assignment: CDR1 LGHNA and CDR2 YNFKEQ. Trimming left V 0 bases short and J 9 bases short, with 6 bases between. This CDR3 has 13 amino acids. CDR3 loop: CASSQEAVSPLHF. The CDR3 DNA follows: TGTGCCAGCAGCCAAGAGGCGGTTTCACCCCTCCACTTT.

As DNA, the CDR3 is TGTGCCAGCAGTTCCTACACTAGTAGGCCTCAAGAGACCCAGTACTTC. It is translated as CASSSYTSRPQETQYF. This chain connects TRBV27 to TRBJ2-5, with D perhaps matching TRBD2 (5 bases). The CDR3 length is 16 residues. Trimming stripped 4 bases from V and 2 bases from J, with 17 bases between. The germline gives CDR1 MNHEY, CDR2 SMNVEV (reference sequence).

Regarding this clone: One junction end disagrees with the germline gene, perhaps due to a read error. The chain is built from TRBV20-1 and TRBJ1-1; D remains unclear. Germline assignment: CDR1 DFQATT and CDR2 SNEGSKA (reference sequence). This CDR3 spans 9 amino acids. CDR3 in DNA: TGCAGTGCTAGTTGGTTCGGAAGATTT. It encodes CSASWFGRF.

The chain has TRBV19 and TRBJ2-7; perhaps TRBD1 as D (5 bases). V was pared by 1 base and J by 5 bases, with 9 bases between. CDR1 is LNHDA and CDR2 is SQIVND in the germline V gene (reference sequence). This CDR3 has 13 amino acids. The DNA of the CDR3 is TGTGCCAGTAGTATAGGCCCACAGGACGAGCAGTACTTC. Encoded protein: CASSIGPQDEQYF.

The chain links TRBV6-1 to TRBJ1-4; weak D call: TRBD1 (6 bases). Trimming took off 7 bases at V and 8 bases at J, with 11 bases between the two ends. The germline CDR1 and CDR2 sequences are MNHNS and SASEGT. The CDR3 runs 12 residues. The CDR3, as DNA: TGTGCCAGCACCACAGGGTCGGAAAAACTGTTTTTT. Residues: CASTTGSEKLFF.

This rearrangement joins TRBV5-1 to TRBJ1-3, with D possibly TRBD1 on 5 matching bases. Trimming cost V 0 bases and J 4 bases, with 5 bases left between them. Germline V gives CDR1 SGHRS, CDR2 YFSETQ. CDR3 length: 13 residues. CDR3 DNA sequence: TGCGCCAGCAGCTTGGAGGGGGGAAACACCATATATTTT. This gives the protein CASSLEGGNTIYF.

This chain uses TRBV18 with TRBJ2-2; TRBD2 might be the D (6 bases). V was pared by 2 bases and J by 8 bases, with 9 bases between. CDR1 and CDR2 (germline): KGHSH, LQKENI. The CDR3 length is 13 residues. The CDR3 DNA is TGTGCCAGCTCACCAGCCCGGGAGGGGGAGCTGTTTTTT. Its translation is CASSPAREGELFF.

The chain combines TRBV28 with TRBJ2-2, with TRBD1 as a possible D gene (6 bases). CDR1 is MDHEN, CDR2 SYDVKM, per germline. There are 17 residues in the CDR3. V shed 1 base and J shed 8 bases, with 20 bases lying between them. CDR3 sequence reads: CASSLSAGGVFPGELFF. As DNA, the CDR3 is TGTGCCAGCAGTTTATCTGCTGGGGGCGTATTCCCAGGGGAGCTGTTTTTT.

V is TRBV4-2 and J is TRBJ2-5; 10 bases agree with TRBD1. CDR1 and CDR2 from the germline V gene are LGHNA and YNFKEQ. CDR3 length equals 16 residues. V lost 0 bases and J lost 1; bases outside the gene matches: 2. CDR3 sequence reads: CASSQEWTGGQETQYF. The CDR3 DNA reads TGTGCCAGCAGCCAAGAATGGACAGGGGGCCAAGAGACCCAGTACTTC.

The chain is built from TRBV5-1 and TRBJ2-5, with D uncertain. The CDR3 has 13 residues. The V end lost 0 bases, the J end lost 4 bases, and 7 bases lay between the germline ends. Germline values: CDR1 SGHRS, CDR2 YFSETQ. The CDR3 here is CASSLGDLETQYF. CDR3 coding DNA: TGCGCCAGCAGCTTGGGGGATCTAGAGACCCAGTACTTC.

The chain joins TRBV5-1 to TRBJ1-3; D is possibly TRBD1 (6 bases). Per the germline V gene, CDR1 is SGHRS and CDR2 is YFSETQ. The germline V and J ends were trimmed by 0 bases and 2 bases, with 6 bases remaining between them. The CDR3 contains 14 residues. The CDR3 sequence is CASSLGTAGNTIYF. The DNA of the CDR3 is TGCGCCAGCAGCTTGGGGACAGCTGGAAACACCATATATTTT.

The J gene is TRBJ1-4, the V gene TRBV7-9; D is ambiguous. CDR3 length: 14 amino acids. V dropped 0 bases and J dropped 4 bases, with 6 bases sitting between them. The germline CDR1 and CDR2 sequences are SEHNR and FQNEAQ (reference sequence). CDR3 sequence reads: CASSLAGSNEKLFF. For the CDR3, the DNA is TGTGCCAGCAGCTTAGCTGGGAGTAATGAAAAACTGTTTTTT.

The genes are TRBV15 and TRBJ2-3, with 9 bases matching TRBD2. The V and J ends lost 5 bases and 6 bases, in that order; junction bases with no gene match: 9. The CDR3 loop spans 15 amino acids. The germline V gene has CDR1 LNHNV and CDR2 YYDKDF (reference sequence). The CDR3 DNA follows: TGTGCCACCAGCCGGGGCAGCGGGGGGCGGGATACGCAGTATTTT. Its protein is CATSRGSGGRDTQYF.